This TCR beta chain was documented in a study of shared clonotypes between healthy human individuals. General study results and limits: Roughly 5% was the fraction of naive CD4 clonotypes found shared across a few donors.

V shed 5 bases and J 4 bases; nucleotides not matched to a gene: 13. This CDR3 is built from 15 residues. Germline lookup yields CDR1 SQVTM and CDR2 ANQGSEA. Notes on this clone: Antigen unknown.

Sequenced by immunoSEQ multiplex PCR; TCRdb stores in-frame clones only, minus some. The table includes about 2,500,000 clones, roughly 92% detected once. The J gene is TRBJ1-1, the V gene TRBV29-1; 7 bases line up with TRBD1. The origin of this receptor is a man aged 18 to 35 in good health. Input material: naive CD4+ T cells sorted from blood. Described subset: CD45RA+ positively selected. In DNA, the CDR3 is TGCAGCGTTCCTTCCCGACAGGGAGGATTCACTGAAGCTTTCTTT. Amino acid sequence: CSVPSRQGGFTEAFF.